A selection of T cell receptor beta chains follows, all from one sample in a study of identical twins. From the 5' RACE reads, TCRdb called clonotypes with MiXCR, one entry per CDR3 protein. The sample holds 1.5 million to 2 million distinct CDR3 sequences, less than 40% seen once. Material for sequencing was cord blood. The receptors originated from a newborn girl in good health. Both conserved end residues are part of each CDR3. The size entry is marked missing in some rows and otherwise reads once, few, many or a size class.

>TRBJ1-6|TRBV5-5|few
CASSVRGQENSPLHF
>TRBJ2-5|TRBV6-2/TRBV6-3|few
CASSYAGSGRETQYF
>TRBJ2-7|TRBV29-1|.
CSVLWTGGFLEQYF
>TRBJ1-2|TRBV12-3/TRBV12-4|.
CASSLYAGNYGYTF
>TRBJ2-3|TRBV4-2|.
CASSQGQKPTDTQYF
>TRBJ1-2|TRBV27|.
CASSRESDYGYTF
>TRBJ1-1|TRBV30|.
CAWGGQAIVNTEAFF
>TRBJ2-5|TRBV20-1|.
CSAPRTEETQYF
>TRBJ1-6|TRBV3-1|few
CASSQEYKGAAPLHF
>TRBJ1-2|TRBV3-1|few
CASSQVRGGGYTF
>TRBJ2-3|TRBV20-1|.
CSAKGPLPSTDTQYF
>TRBJ2-3|TRBV20-1|few
CSALRGRDTQYF
>TRBJ2-1|TRBV29-1|.
CSVEDLGTGEHNEQFF
>TRBJ1-5|TRBV2|.
CASMTDSHNQPQHF
>.|TRBV7-9|.
CASSLWPGSYNEQYF
>TRBJ1-2|TRBV18|.
CASSPTGFGNYGYTF
>TRBJ1-2|TRBV19|.
CASSVSNRDAYGYTF
>TRBJ2-5|TRBV20-1|few
CSAIMNLAGGTQGYF